This TCR beta chain was recorded in a study of blood T cells in healthy people across ages. Germline V gene lookup returns CDR1 PRHDT and CDR2 FYEKMQ (reference sequence). V lost 2 bases and J 6 bases, leaving 23 bases between the germline ends. CDR3 size: 18 residues. Together with a sample-barcoded 5' primer, a J-beta primer mix was included in a second PCR lasting roughly 6 to 12 cycles. Each CDR3 protein is one row after TCRdb ran MiXCR on the 5' RACE reads. Of around 1.5 million distinct CDR3 sequences in the sample, roughly 64% were seen once. The study's findings and limits: Long-lived donors exceeded aged donors in naive CD4+ cells and diversity. Roughly linearly, TCR beta diversity per million T cells fell as age increased. No conclusive comparison of naive versus antigen-experienced cells was possible with unsorted PBMCs.

Regarding this clonotype: Its cognate antigen is unknown.

The source of this sequence is a young man in good health. The rearrangement links TRBV13 to TRBJ2-1; D may be TRBD1 (7 bases). Sequenced: blood. DNA for the CDR3: TGTGCCAGCAGCTTACAAGGGGCGGAGGGGGCTGATCTCAATGAGCAGTTCTTC. It codes for CASSLQGAEGADLNEQFF.